This TCR beta chain was profiled in a study of cytomegalovirus exposure and HLA in healthy donors. Overall study findings and caveats: Later analysis identified a missense DCLRE1C variant that was linked to TCR beta V- and J-gene trimming. Later work associated 16,951 TCR beta sequences with HLA alleles at 0.05 false discovery rate. Researchers counted approximately 160 TCR beta chains as cytomegalovirus-associated.

Primers for the PCR totalled 60 Vbeta and 13 Jbeta. TCRdb's copy holds only in-frame clones and misses some; the assay was immunoSEQ multiplex PCR. The sample lists about 37,000 clones, 75% to 85% seen once, with about a tenth in the top ten. In the case of this clone: What it binds is unknown.

CDR3 length: 12 residues. The V end lost 7 bases, the J end lost 5 bases, and 14 bases lay between the germline ends. CDR1 is SQVTM and CDR2 is ANQGSEA in the germline V gene. Donors had nominal health at sampling but likely had unrecorded immune exposures. The clonotype was recovered from a middle-aged woman in good health and CMV-seronegative. The V call is TRBV29-1, the J call TRBJ1-2; D perhaps matches TRBD1 (6 bases). The sample was PBMCs. CDR3 residues: CSAERGGYGYTF. In DNA form, the CDR3 reads TGCAGCGCCGAAAGGGGGGGTTATGGCTACACCTTC.